The sequence of this T cell receptor (beta chain) was determined in a study of STAT5B mutations in CD4+ large granular lymphocyte leukemia. Findings of the study overall: Patient CD4-sorted repertoires stayed more clonal than healthy ones after leukemic-clone removal.

About this clone: Its antigen remains unidentified.

Between the trimmed V and J ends, which lost 0 bases and 7 bases, there was a span of 13 bases. Germline V gene data show CDR1 as SGHAT and CDR2 as FQNNGV. The CDR3 is 15 residues long. TCRdb keeps only in-frame clones here, not all; method: immunoSEQ multiplex PCR. The sample shows about 23,000 clones, approximately 80% of them seen only once. The rearrangement links TRBV11-2 to TRBJ2-1; D possibly corresponds to TRBD2 (6 bases). This TCR was recovered from a human donor in good health. The sample was CD4+ T cells from blood buffy coats. Here the CDR3 DNA reads TGTGCCAGCAGCTTAGATCCGGGGACTGCTAATGAGCAGTTCTTC. It codes for CASSLDPGTANEQFF.